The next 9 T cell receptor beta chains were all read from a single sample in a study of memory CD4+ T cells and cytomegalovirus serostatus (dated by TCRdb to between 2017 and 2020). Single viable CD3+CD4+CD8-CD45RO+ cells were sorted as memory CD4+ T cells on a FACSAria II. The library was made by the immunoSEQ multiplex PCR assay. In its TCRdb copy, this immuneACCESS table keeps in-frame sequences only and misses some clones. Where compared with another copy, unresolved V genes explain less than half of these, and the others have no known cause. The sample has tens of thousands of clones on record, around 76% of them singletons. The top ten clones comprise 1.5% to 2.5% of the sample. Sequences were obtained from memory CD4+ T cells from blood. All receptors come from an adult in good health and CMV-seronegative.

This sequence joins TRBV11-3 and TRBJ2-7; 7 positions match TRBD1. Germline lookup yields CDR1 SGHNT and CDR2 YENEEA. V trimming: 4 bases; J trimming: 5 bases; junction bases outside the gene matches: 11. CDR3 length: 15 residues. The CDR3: CASSYGTDKANEQYF. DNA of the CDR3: TGTGCCAGCAGCTATGGGACAGACAAGGCAAACGAGCAGTACTTC.

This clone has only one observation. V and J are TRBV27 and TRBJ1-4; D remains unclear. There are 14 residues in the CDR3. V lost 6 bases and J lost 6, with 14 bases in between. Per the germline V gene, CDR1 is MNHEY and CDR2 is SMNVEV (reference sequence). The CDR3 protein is CASRATGGYEKLFF. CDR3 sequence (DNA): TGTGCCAGCAGAGCTACGGGCGGGTATGAAAAACTGTTTTTT. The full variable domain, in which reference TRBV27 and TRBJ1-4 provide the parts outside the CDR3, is EAQVTQNPRYLITVTGKKLTVTCSQNMNHEYMSWYRQDPGLGLRQIYYSMNVEVTDKGDVPEGYKVSRKEKRNFPLILESPSPNQTSLYFCASRATGGYEKLFFGSGTQLSVL.

The CDR3, as DNA: TGTGCCAGCAGGTTGAACACTGAAGCTTTCTTT. Translated: CASRLNTEAFF. V usage is TRBV28 and J usage is TRBJ1-1; D is unresolved. V dropped 6 bases and J dropped 0 bases, with 2 bases sitting between them. This CDR3 contains 11 residues. CDR1 and CDR2 (germline): MDHEN, SYDVKM.

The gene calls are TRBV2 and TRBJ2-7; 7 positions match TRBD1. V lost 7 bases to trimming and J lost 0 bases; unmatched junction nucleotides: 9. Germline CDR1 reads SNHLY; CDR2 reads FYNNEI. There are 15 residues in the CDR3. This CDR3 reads CASNPTTGRSYEQYF. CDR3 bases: TGTGCCAGCAACCCAACGACAGGGCGCTCCTACGAGCAGTACTTC.

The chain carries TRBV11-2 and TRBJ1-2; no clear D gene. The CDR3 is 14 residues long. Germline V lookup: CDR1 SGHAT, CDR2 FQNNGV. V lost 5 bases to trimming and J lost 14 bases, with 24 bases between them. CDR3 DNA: TGTGCCAGCAGCCGTGTTTTCGGGGTTCCACCCCAAACCTTC. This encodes CASSRVFGVPPQTF.

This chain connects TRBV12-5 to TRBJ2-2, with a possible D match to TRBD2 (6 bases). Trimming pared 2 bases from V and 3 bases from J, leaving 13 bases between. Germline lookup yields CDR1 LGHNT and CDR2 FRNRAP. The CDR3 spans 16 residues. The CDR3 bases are TGTGCTAGTGGTTTGACGGGACTTTCGTACACCGGGGAGCTGTTTTTT. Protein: CASGLTGLSYTGELFF.

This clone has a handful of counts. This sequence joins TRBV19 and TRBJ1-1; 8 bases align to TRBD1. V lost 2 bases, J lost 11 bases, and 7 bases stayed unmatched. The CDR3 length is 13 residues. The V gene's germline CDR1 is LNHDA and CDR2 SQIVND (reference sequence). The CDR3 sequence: CASSITRTGKAFF. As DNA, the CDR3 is TGTGCCAGTAGTATAACTAGGACAGGGAAGGCTTTCTTT.

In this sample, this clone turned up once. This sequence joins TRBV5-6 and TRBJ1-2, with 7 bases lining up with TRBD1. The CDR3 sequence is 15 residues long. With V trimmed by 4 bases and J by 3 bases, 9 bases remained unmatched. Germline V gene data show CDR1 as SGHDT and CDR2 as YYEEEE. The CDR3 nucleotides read TGTGCCAGCAGCCGGGGGACAGTAAGGGACTATGGCTACACCTTC. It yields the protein CASSRGTVRDYGYTF.

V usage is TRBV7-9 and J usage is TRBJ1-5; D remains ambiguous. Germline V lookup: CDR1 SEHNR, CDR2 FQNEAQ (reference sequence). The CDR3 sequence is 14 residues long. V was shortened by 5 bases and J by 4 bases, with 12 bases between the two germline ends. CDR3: CASSGGNRNQPQHF. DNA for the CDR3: TGTGCCAGCAGCGGAGGGAACAGAAATCAGCCCCAGCATTTT.